This T cell receptor (beta chain) came from a study of cytomegalovirus exposure and HLA in healthy donors. Study details: Out of approximately 400 genotyped donors, less than 85% belonged to the Caucasian-associated ancestry cluster. Study results and caveats: Per a later analysis, HLA-associated TCR beta chains showed more clonal expansion than other, equally common TCR beta chains.

Use of 60 Vbeta and 13 Jbeta primers characterized the PCR. Sequenced by immunoSEQ multiplex PCR; TCRdb stores in-frame clones only, minus some. The repertoire holds approximately 79,000 clones, with around 81% as singletons. The CDR3 runs 14 residues. CDR1 and CDR2 from the germline V gene are SGDLS and YYNGEE. V lost 3 bases and J lost 4; bases outside the gene matches: 4. This clone is a singleton in its sample. Its antigen is unknown. The genes are TRBV9 and TRBJ2-3; TRBD1 agrees at 8 bases. This sequence originates from a male donor in good health and CMV-seropositive. The sequenced sample consisted of PBMCs. CDR3 protein: CASSALTGADTQYF. CDR3 bases: TGTGCCAGCAGCGCCTTGACAGGGGCAGATACGCAGTATTTT.